Presented here are 23 T cell receptor beta chains from one specimen sequenced in a study of Ad26.COV2.S vaccination and SARS-CoV-2 variants. Assay used: immunoSEQ multiplex PCR; TCRdb lists only in-frame clones, some missing. Among around 270,000 clones listed, around 90% were seen once. Described treatment: about 20 received Ad26.COV2.S at low or high dose, single or two shots; five or six received placebo; per-sample allocation not given. After the first vaccine or placebo injection, samples were drawn on day 63. The sample in question was peripheral blood, obtained in a trial of Ad26.COV2.S vaccine versus placebo. Receptors originate from a person between 18 and 65 years old who received the Ad26.COV2.S COVID-19 vaccine or a placebo.

The chain recombines TRBV7-8 with TRBJ1-6; D remains unclear. CDR1 and CDR2 (germline): SGHVS, FQNEAQ. V gave up 2 bases and J gave up 0 bases, with 14 bases separating them. CDR3 length: 18 residues. The CDR3 DNA reads as TGTGCCAGCAGCTTAAACGGGGTCTCGAGCTCCTATAATTCACCCCTCCACTTT. This sequence encodes CASSLNGVSSSYNSPLHF.

This chain connects TRBV7-3 to TRBJ2-3, with D possibly TRBD1 on 6 matching bases. V was trimmed by 2 bases and J by 1 base, leaving 16 bases between them. This CDR3 is built from 17 residues. Germline V lookup: CDR1 SGHTA, CDR2 FQGTGA. CDR3 sequence: CASSLLGGKGRTDTQYF. The CDR3 nucleotides are TGTGCCAGCAGCTTATTAGGGGGTAAAGGACGCACAGATACGCAGTATTTT.

This clone was counted a few times. The CDR3 nucleotides are TGTGCCAGCGGTAGGGCGGGAGGGCCACGGCGAGAGACCCAGTACTTC. It specifies CASGRAGGPRRETQYF. The gene calls are TRBV7-2 and TRBJ2-5; 9 nucleotides align to TRBD2. In germline, CDR1 is SGHTA, CDR2 FQGNSA. The CDR3 extends over 16 amino acids. The V and J ends lost 8 bases and 4 bases, in that order; junction bases with no gene match: 14.

This chain uses TRBV6-5 with TRBJ2-2; TRBD1 matches at 7 bases. Losses at the gene ends were 6 bases for V and 3 bases for J; bases not matched to a gene: 7. This CDR3 comprises 15 residues. From germline, CDR1 is MNHEY and CDR2 SVGAGI. CDR3: CASRGDRADTGELFF. The CDR3 nucleotides read TGTGCCAGCAGAGGAGACAGGGCGGACACCGGGGAGCTGTTTTTT.

The chain links TRBV19 to TRBJ2-5; D is possibly TRBD1 or TRBD2 (5 bases each). Germline values: CDR1 LNHDA, CDR2 SQIVND (reference sequence). The CDR3 runs to 15 residues. V was cut by 0 bases and J by 4 bases, with 12 bases left in between. For the CDR3, the DNA is TGTGCCAGTAGTATAGATCCGGCAGGGAGAGAGACCCAGTACTTC. Its protein is CASSIDPAGRETQYF. Looking up the rest from reference TRBV19 and TRBJ2-5 gives the full variable domain: DGGITQSPKYLFRKEGQNVTLSCEQNLNHDAMYWYRQDPGQGLRLIYYSQIVNDFQKGDIAEGYSVSREKKESFPLTVTSAQKNPTAFYLCASSIDPAGRETQYFGPGTRLLVL.

This clone was seen once. The V call is TRBV6-6, the J call TRBJ2-3; 9 bases agree with TRBD2. The germline V gene has CDR1 MNHNY and CDR2 SVGAGI (reference sequence). This CDR3 has 21 residues. With 5 bases clipped from V and 3 bases from J, the junction kept 24 bases outside the gene matches. DNA for the CDR3: TGTGCCAGCAGTCCAACCGCCCCGGGACTAGCTTCTGGAAGAATGACAGATACGCAGTATTTT. This gives the protein CASSPTAPGLASGRMTDTQYF.

The rearrangement joins TRBV6-2 or TRBV6-3 to TRBJ1-1, with TRBD1 as a possible D gene (5 bases). The germline V gene encodes CDR1 MNHEY and CDR2 SVGEGT. The CDR3 has 16 amino acids. V was clipped by 4 bases and J by 0 bases, with 15 bases between them. CDR3 sequence (DNA): TGTGCCAGCAGTTCTCTGACAGTGCCCATGAACACTGAAGCTTTCTTT. Its protein is CASSSLTVPMNTEAFF.

This chain joins TRBV30 and TRBJ2-3, with D unclear. With 2 bases removed from V and 0 bases from J, the gap between germline ends came to 9 bases. Per germline, CDR1 GTSNPN and CDR2 SVGIG (reference sequence). This CDR3 contains 14 residues. CDR3 DNA sequence: TGTGCCTGGAGTCAGTGGGCTAGCACAGATACGCAGTATTTT. Translation: CAWSQWASTDTQYF.

The rearrangement uses TRBV6-2 or TRBV6-3 and TRBJ2-5, with 8 positions matching TRBD2. This CDR3 region has 16 residues. Germline V gene data show CDR1 as MNHEY and CDR2 as SVGEGT. Trimming cost V 2 bases and J 2 bases; bases outside gene matches: 7. The CDR3 DNA follows: TGTGCCAGCAGTTACGGCTCTAGCGGGCCTCAAGAGACCCAGTACTTC. Translating it yields CASSYGSSGPQETQYF.

This chain uses TRBV12-5 with TRBJ1-5; 7 nucleotides line up with TRBD1. The V gene's germline CDR1 is LGHNT and CDR2 FRNRAP. This CDR3 has 18 residues. The V and J ends lost 1 base and 2 bases, in that order; junction bases with no gene match: 11. In nucleotides, the CDR3 is TGTGCTAGTGGTTTGGGACAGACAGGGCCTGTGGGCAATCAGCCCCAGCATTTT. It codes for CASGLGQTGPVGNQPQHF.

V and J are TRBV18 and TRBJ1-3, with D possibly being TRBD1 (5 bases). The germline CDR1 and CDR2 sequences are KGHSH and LQKENI. The CDR3 runs 15 residues. V lost 2 bases, J lost 3 bases, and 11 bases lay in between. The CDR3 region is CASSPWGIGGNTIYF. CDR3 sequence (DNA): TGTGCCAGCTCACCATGGGGGATCGGTGGAAACACCATATATTTT.

This clone was counted between two and nine times. CDR3 DNA: TGCGCCAGCAGCGTGGACAGGGCGGGGACCGGGGAGCTGTTTTTT. Protein: CASSVDRAGTGELFF. This rearrangement joins TRBV5-1 to TRBJ2-2; 8 bases fit TRBD1. Trimming cost V 4 bases and J 5 bases; bases outside gene matches: 7. The CDR3 covers 15 residues. The V gene's germline CDR1 is SGHRS and CDR2 YFSETQ.

The gene calls are TRBV4-2 and TRBJ1-2; 11 nucleotides agree with TRBD1. Germline CDR1 reads LGHNA; CDR2 reads YNFKEQ. V shed 5 bases, J shed 4 bases, and the junction held 9 bases outside the gene matches. CDR3 length: 16 residues. The CDR3 DNA reads as TGTGCCAGCAGCTCAGAGGGACAGGGGGTTCCCTATGGCTACACCTTC. This gives the protein CASSSEGQGVPYGYTF.

This clone came up many times. The same CDR3 is also encoded by other DNA sequences in this sample. The V gene is TRBV12-3 or TRBV12-4, the J gene TRBJ2-1; D perhaps matches TRBD1 (7 bases). V lost 5 bases and J 8 bases, leaving 10 bases between the germline ends. The CDR3 spans 12 residues. CDR3 residues: CASSPRGDEQFF. The CDR3 coding sequence is TGTGCCAGCAGTCCCAGGGGGGATGAGCAGTTCTTC.

Here the CDR3 reads CAISAGVEYEQYV. The DNA of the CDR3 is TGTGCCATCAGTGCCGGCGTGGAATACGAGCAGTACGTC. The chain is built from TRBV10-3 and TRBJ2-7; D remains ambiguous. The germline V and J ends were trimmed by 4 bases and 4 bases, with 11 bases remaining between them. This CDR3 comprises 13 residues. CDR1 and CDR2 from the germline V gene are ENHRY and SYGVKD.

The chain carries TRBV4-2 and TRBJ2-3; D possibly corresponds to TRBD2 (6 bases). CDR1 is LGHNA, CDR2 YNFKEQ, per germline. The CDR3 extends over 17 amino acids. V lost 1 base to trimming and J lost 0 bases, with 14 bases between them. The CDR3 bases are TGTGCCAGCAGCCAAGCCAATAGCGGAGGTAGCACAGATACGCAGTATTTT. Translation: CASSQANSGGSTDTQYF.

The chain couples TRBV30 to TRBJ2-5; TRBD1 agrees at 9 bases. Unmatched junction bases numbered 8, after V lost 1 base and J lost 5 bases. The germline V gene has CDR1 GTSNPN and CDR2 SVGIG (reference sequence). This CDR3 comprises 15 residues. The CDR3 nucleotides read TGTGCCTGGAGTGCCGGGACAGGGAGTGGGGAGACCCAGTACTTC. It codes for CAWSAGTGSGETQYF. Together with reference TRBV30 and TRBJ2-5, the CDR3 gives the full variable domain: SQTIHQWPATLVQPVGSPLSLECTVEGTSNPNLYWYRQAAGRGLQLLFYSVGIGQISSEVPQNLSASRPQDRQFILSSKKLLLSDSGFYLCAWSAGTGSGETQYFGPGTRLLVL.

V usage is TRBV7-2 and J usage is TRBJ2-3; D not resolved. Germline CDR1 and CDR2: SGHTA and FQGNSA. Trimming took 1 base from V and 1 from J, leaving 12 bases between them. The CDR3 is 16 residues long. CDR3 residues: CASSLEVTVRTDTQYF. CDR3 DNA: TGTGCCAGCAGCTTAGAAGTAACAGTCCGCACAGATACGCAGTATTTT.

The genes are TRBV6-1 and TRBJ1-2; D unclear. Trimming removed 2 bases from V and 5 bases from J, with 6 bases in between. Germline V lookup: CDR1 MNHNS, CDR2 SASEGT. CDR3 length: 12 residues. The CDR3 spells CASSEKVYGYTF. The CDR3 coding sequence is TGTGCCAGCAGTGAAAAGGTGTATGGCTACACCTTC.

This chain joins TRBV4-3 and TRBJ2-2, with D uncertain. The CDR3 sequence is 13 residues long. V lost 4 bases and J lost 7, with 10 bases in between. Germline CDR1 and CDR2: LGHNA and YSLEER. The CDR3 loop reads CASSRPLGGELFF. For the CDR3, the DNA is TGCGCCAGCAGCCGTCCTCTGGGCGGGGAGCTGTTTTTT.

This clone was seen just once. The V gene is TRBV6-6, the J gene TRBJ1-2; weak D call: TRBD1 (5 bases). Trimming pared 5 bases from V and 3 bases from J, leaving 19 bases between. The CDR3 sequence is 16 residues long. The V gene's germline CDR1 is MNHNY and CDR2 SVGAGI (reference sequence). This CDR3 reads CASSLSELGLHYGYTF. The CDR3 bases are TGTGCCAGCAGTCTTTCGGAGTTGGGACTTCACTATGGCTACACCTTC.

This sequence joins TRBV9 and TRBJ2-1; weak D call: TRBD2 (6 bases). This CDR3 spans 16 amino acids. CDR1 and CDR2 from the germline V gene are SGDLS and YYNGEE. V was pared by 0 bases and J by 9 bases, with 19 bases between. The chain's CDR3 is CASSVAPFAGRVEQFF. The DNA of the CDR3 is TGTGCCAGCAGCGTAGCTCCGTTCGCGGGACGGGTTGAGCAGTTCTTC.

The chain has TRBV5-1 and TRBJ2-3, with 7 bases aligning to TRBD1. The CDR3 loop spans 15 amino acids. J gave up 2 bases and V 4 bases, and 7 bases lay outside the gene matches. CDR1 SGHRS and CDR2 YFSETQ come from the germline V gene. The CDR3, as DNA: TGCGCCAGCAGCGCCGGGGACAGTCTCACAGATACGCAGTATTTT. It specifies CASSAGDSLTDTQYF.